These 18 T cell receptor beta chains were all obtained from the same sample, sequenced in a study of OX40 agonist ivuxolimab in advanced cancers. Profiling relied on immunoSEQ multiplex PCR, and the TCRdb table lists in-frame clones only, not all of them. The repertoire holds more than 15,000 clones, with 90% as singletons. Sequenced material: CD4+ or CD8+ T cells sorted from blood, taken in a trial of the OX40 agonist ivuxolimab. The receptors were gathered from an adult with an advanced solid tumor such as melanoma, head and neck, liver or kidney cancer.

As to this clone: Here the CDR3 omits its conserved ending phenylalanine or tryptophan, so a read error is the likely source. Because the CDR3's place on the DNA is in doubt, the DNA is left out and the CDR3 is given as listed by TCRdb. J is TRBJ1-1 and V is TRBV5-5; TRBD1, the table's D call, was not compared with the DNA. Germline CDR1 SGHKS, CDR2 YYEKEE (reference sequence). With termini counted, the CDR3 has 15 amino acids. CDR3 sequence reads: CASSLEAGGLWQRPI.

The gene calls are TRBV5-5 and TRBJ2-4; TRBD1 agrees at 8 bases. The CDR3 spans 17 residues. The V segment lost 1 base and the J segment 2 bases; nucleotides outside the gene matches: 8. Per germline, CDR1 SGHKS and CDR2 YYEKEE (reference sequence). The CDR3 protein is CASSLIGRGLSKNIQYF. Here the CDR3 DNA reads TGTGCCAGCAGCTTGATCGGCAGGGGGCTATCCAAAAACATTCAGTACTTC.

The rearrangement joins TRBV6-4 to TRBJ1-2, with D hard to call. The CDR3 extends over 14 amino acids. V dropped 0 bases and J dropped 8 bases, with 13 bases sitting between them. Germline CDR1 MRHNA, CDR2 SNTAGT. The CDR3 protein is CASSDSIGHGGYTF. The CDR3, as DNA: TGTGCCAGCAGTGACTCGATAGGTCACGGCGGCTACACCTTC.

The sample holds one count of this clone. The rearrangement links TRBV9 to TRBJ2-1, with unresolved D. The length of the CDR3 is 18 residues. V lost 0 bases, J lost 0 bases, and 16 bases lay in between. Germline V gene sequence: CDR1 SGDLS, CDR2 YYNGEE. For the CDR3, the DNA is TGTGCCAGCAGCGTAGATCCCACTAAAATCAGCTCCTACAATGAGCAGTTCTTC. Translating it yields CASSVDPTKISSYNEQFF.

The chain joins TRBV5-1 to TRBJ2-7; weak D call: TRBD2 (5 bases). The CDR3 is 15 residues long. Trimming pared 0 bases from V and 2 bases from J, leaving 12 bases between. Germline CDR1 SGHRS, CDR2 YFSETQ. CDR3 sequence reads: CASSLGEGSTYEQYF. CDR3 in DNA: TGCGCCAGCAGCTTGGGAGAGGGCAGCACCTACGAGCAGTACTTC.

The J gene is TRBJ2-7, the V gene TRBV6-1; D ambiguous. Trimming pared 1 base from V and 3 bases from J, leaving 13 bases between. Germline-derived CDR1 and CDR2 are MNHNS and SASEGT. This CDR3 has 15 amino acids. CDR3 in amino acids: CASSEGSSANYEQYF. The DNA of the CDR3 is TGTGCCAGCAGTGAAGGATCGAGCGCCAACTACGAGCAGTACTTC.

The V call is TRBV19, the J call TRBJ1-1, with 10 bases matching TRBD1. The V segment lost 9 bases and the J segment 1 base; nucleotides outside the gene matches: 5. This CDR3 spans 14 amino acids. Germline CDR1 LNHDA, CDR2 SQIVND (reference sequence). For the CDR3, the DNA is TGTGCCAGCACCGGGACAGGGGCGAACACTGAAGCTTTCTTT. Its protein is CASTGTGANTEAFF.

The V gene is TRBV30, the J gene TRBJ2-2; D remains unclear. CDR3 length equals 16 residues. The V and J ends lost 5 bases and 4 bases respectively, with 20 bases between them. The V gene's germline CDR1 is GTSNPN and CDR2 SVGIG (reference sequence). The CDR3 region is CAWVPGWARSTGELFF. In nucleotides, the CDR3 is TGTGCCTGGGTTCCTGGCTGGGCACGAAGCACCGGGGAGCTGTTTTTT. The full variable domain, in which reference TRBV30 and TRBJ2-2 provide the parts outside the CDR3, is SQTIHQWPATLVQPVGSPLSLECTVEGTSNPNLYWYRQAAGRGLQLLFYSVGIGQISSEVPQNLSASRPQDRQFILSSKKLLLSDSGFYLCAWVPGWARSTGELFFGEGSRLTVL.

The chain has TRBV11-3 and TRBJ1-4; a possible D gene is TRBD1 (5 bases). The CDR3 contains 15 residues. Germline V lookup: CDR1 SGHNT, CDR2 YENEEA. Trimming stripped 5 bases from V and 0 bases from J, with 10 bases between. Here the CDR3 reads CASSIRVATNEKLFF. Here the CDR3 DNA reads TGTGCCAGCAGCATCAGGGTTGCAACTAATGAAAAACTGTTTTTT.

V and J are TRBV10-2 and TRBJ2-3; TRBD2 agrees at 7 bases. Germline values: CDR1 WSHSY, CDR2 SAAADI. The V gene end was trimmed by 3 bases and the J gene end by 0 bases; junction bases not matched to a gene: 6. This CDR3 region has 16 residues. As DNA, the CDR3 is TGCGCCAGCAGTGAAAAGCGGGAAACCAGCACAGATACGCAGTATTTT. Translation: CASSEKRETSTDTQYF.

CDR3 in amino acids: CATSENRGSRPEQFF. As DNA, the CDR3 is TGTGCCACCAGCGAGAATAGAGGATCAAGGCCGGAGCAGTTCTTC. The rearrangement links TRBV15 to TRBJ2-1; the D is unclear. Trimming pared 5 bases from V and 10 bases from J, leaving 21 bases between. CDR3 length equals 15 residues. The V gene's germline CDR1 is LNHNV and CDR2 YYDKDF (reference sequence).

Remarks on this clone: The same CDR3 is also encoded by other DNA sequences in this sample. V and J are TRBV5-4 and TRBJ2-1; 9 nucleotides align to TRBD2. Germline CDR1 reads SGHNT; CDR2 reads YYREEE (reference sequence). This CDR3 has 15 residues. The V gene end was trimmed by 0 bases and the J gene end by 8 bases; junction bases not matched to a gene: 6. The CDR3 coding sequence is TGTGCCAGCAGCTTGGTCGTTAGCGGGAGTCATGAGCAGTTCTTC. This encodes CASSLVVSGSHEQFF.

The chain couples TRBV5-1 to TRBJ2-1; no clear D gene. In germline, CDR1 is SGHRS, CDR2 YFSETQ. CDR3 length equals 13 residues. V was pared by 3 bases and J by 4 bases, with 8 bases between. In DNA, the CDR3 is TGCGCCAGCAGCTCGGATCTATACAATGAGCAGTTCTTC. It yields the protein CASSSDLYNEQFF.

In its sample, this clone was seen a few times. The chain recombines TRBV11-3 with TRBJ1-1; possibly TRBD1 for D (5 bases). CDR1 SGHNT and CDR2 YENEEA come from the germline V gene. CDR3 size: 14 residues. V lost 1 base and J lost 4, with 10 bases in between. The CDR3 coding sequence is TGTGCCAGCAGCTTAGTCGAAGGGGCCACTGAAGCTTTCTTT. Residues: CASSLVEGATEAFF.

The chain recombines TRBV9 with TRBJ1-1; the match to TRBD1 covers 9 bases. V was pared by 3 bases and J by 0 bases, with 3 bases of the junction left unmatched. Germline V gene lookup returns CDR1 SGDLS and CDR2 YYNGEE. The CDR3 covers 15 residues. CDR3 sequence reads: CASSERTGVNTEAFF. The DNA of the CDR3 is TGTGCCAGCAGCGAGCGGACAGGGGTGAACACTGAAGCTTTCTTT.

V gene TRBV7-8 combines with J gene TRBJ2-7, with D hard to call. Germline V gives CDR1 SGHVS, CDR2 FQNEAQ. V was clipped by 4 bases and J by 2 bases, with 9 bases between them. The CDR3 loop spans 13 amino acids. The CDR3 loop is CASSSTLPYEQYF. The CDR3 bases are TGTGCCAGCAGCTCCACACTTCCCTACGAGCAGTACTTC.

The chain links TRBV7-9 to TRBJ2-1; D might be TRBD1 (5 bases). V was cut by 8 bases and J by 1 base, with 15 bases left in between. CDR1 is SEHNR, CDR2 FQNEAQ, per germline (reference sequence). The CDR3 has 15 residues. CDR3 in DNA: TGTGCCAGCCTCCAGGGCAGCGCATCCTACAATGAGCAGTTCTTC. Protein: CASLQGSASYNEQFF.

This chain joins TRBV6-5 and TRBJ2-7, with 10 bases lining up with TRBD1. The CDR3 length is 16 residues. Trimming at V came to 4 bases and at J to 3 bases, leaving 9 bases not matched to a gene. Germline assignment: CDR1 MNHEY and CDR2 SVGAGI. Written as DNA, the CDR3 is TGTGCCAGCAGTTCTGATGACAGGGGGCGCGGCTACGAGCAGTACTTC. This codes for CASSSDDRGRGYEQYF.